The 16 T cell receptor beta chains given below trace back to one sample, sequenced in a study of OX40 agonist ivuxolimab in advanced cancers. Repertoires were generated with immunoSEQ multiplex PCR, while TCRdb's copy carries only in-frame clones and drops some. The sample lists roughly 110,000 clones, approximately 90% seen once, with approximately 0.52% in the top ten. The sequenced sample was CD4+ or CD8+ T cells sorted from blood, obtained in a trial of the OX40 agonist ivuxolimab. All receptors derive from an adult with an advanced solid tumor such as melanoma, head and neck, liver or kidney cancer.

CDR3 protein: CASLVGNNQPQHF. CDR3 DNA: TGTGCCAGCCTCGTGGGTAACAATCAGCCCCAGCATTTT. The genes are TRBV6-6 and TRBJ1-5; D is undetermined. V was trimmed by 8 bases and J by 3 bases, leaving 11 bases between them. CDR1 is MNHNY, CDR2 SVGAGI, per germline (reference sequence). CDR3 length: 13 residues.

The V gene is TRBV13, the J gene TRBJ1-4; D is unresolved. V was shortened by 1 base and J by 10 bases, with 7 bases between the two germline ends. Germline V CDR1 and CDR2: PRHDT, FYEKMQ (reference sequence). The length of the CDR3 is 12 residues. CDR3 in DNA: TGTGCCAGCAGCTTAGTCGGCGGAAAACTGTTTTTT. This sequence encodes CASSLVGGKLFF.

The V call is TRBV14, the J call TRBJ1-4, with TRBD1 as a possible D gene (5 bases). Trimming pared 4 bases from V and 14 bases from J, leaving 23 bases between. There are 15 residues in the CDR3. Germline V gene sequence: CDR1 SGHDN, CDR2 FVKESK. The CDR3 sequence: CASSPPAVGTGKLFF. The CDR3 nucleotides read TGTGCCAGCAGCCCCCCGGCCGTTGGGACTGGGAAGCTGTTTTTT.

This chain connects TRBV2 to TRBJ1-5; 7 positions agree with TRBD1. With 2 bases clipped from V and 0 bases from J, the junction kept 7 bases outside the gene matches. There are 17 residues in the CDR3. From germline, CDR1 is SNHLY and CDR2 FYNNEI. The CDR3 loop reads CASSERGGLLSNQPQHF. CDR3 coding DNA: TGTGCCAGCAGTGAACGAGGGGGCCTTCTTAGCAATCAGCCCCAGCATTTT.

The rearrangement uses TRBV28 and TRBJ1-1; possibly TRBD1 for D (6 bases). The ends were cut back, 3 bases at V and 0 bases at J, with 14 bases in the middle. Germline CDR1 and CDR2: MDHEN and SYDVKM. This CDR3 region has 16 residues. The CDR3 spells CASSFLDRNLNTEAFF. CDR3 nucleotide sequence: TGTGCCAGCAGTTTTCTAGACAGGAACTTGAACACTGAAGCTTTCTTT.

The rearrangement uses TRBV7-9 and TRBJ2-3; 7 positions agree with TRBD2. The CDR3 has 13 residues. Germline-derived CDR1 and CDR2 are SEHNR and FQNEAQ (reference sequence). The junction had 1 base not matched to a gene; V was cut back by 1 base and J by 6 bases. The CDR3 DNA is TGTGCCAGCAGCTTAGTAGCGGGTGATACGCAGTATTTT. Encoded protein: CASSLVAGDTQYF.

V gene TRBV27 combines with J gene TRBJ2-7; D might be TRBD2 (5 bases). Trimming shortened V by 5 bases and J by 3 bases, and 14 bases separated the two germline ends. The length of the CDR3 is 14 residues. Germline V gene sequence: CDR1 MNHEY, CDR2 SMNVEV (reference sequence). The CDR3 nucleotides read TGTGCCAGCAGTCCATTGACTAACCTCTACGAGCAGTACTTC. This gives the protein CASSPLTNLYEQYF.

The CDR3 loop reads CASSEATREQFF. The CDR3 DNA reads as TGTGCCAGCAGTGAAGCGACTAGAGAGCAGTTCTTC. The chain couples TRBV6-1 to TRBJ2-1; D possibly corresponds to TRBD2 (6 bases). V lost 0 bases to trimming and J lost 10 bases, with 7 bases between them. Per germline, CDR1 MNHNS and CDR2 SASEGT. The CDR3 contains 12 residues.

This clone was found once. The chain joins TRBV2 to TRBJ2-3; 7 bases line up with TRBD1. V trimming: 5 bases; J trimming: 4 bases; junction bases outside the gene matches: 15. Per germline, CDR1 SNHLY and CDR2 FYNNEI. The CDR3 spans 17 residues. CDR3 sequence: CASSSGALQGPADTQYF. For the CDR3, the DNA is TGTGCCAGCAGTAGTGGGGCCTTACAGGGGCCGGCAGATACGCAGTATTTT.

The chain employs TRBV6-5 and TRBJ1-1; 11 bases agree with TRBD1. Trimming removed 7 bases from V and 11 bases from J; junction bases left unmatched: 9. CDR1 and CDR2 (germline): MNHEY, SVGAGI. This CDR3 contains 13 residues. In nucleotides, the CDR3 is TGTGCCAGCAATGGACAGGGGGCGTCTCAGGCTTTCTTT. Translating gives CASNGQGASQAFF.

On this clone: In the same sample, other DNA sequences code for this CDR3. This chain uses TRBV6-1 with TRBJ1-1, with D uncertain. The germline V and J ends were trimmed by 3 bases and 1 base, with 6 bases remaining between them. The germline V gene encodes CDR1 MNHNS and CDR2 SASEGT. The CDR3 extends over 13 amino acids. CDR3 in DNA: TGTGCCAGCAGTGAGGTCAGGAACACTGAAGCTTTCTTT. Amino acids: CASSEVRNTEAFF.

This chain uses TRBV5-6 with TRBJ2-3; no definite D call. Germline loops: CDR1 SGHDT, CDR2 YYEEEE. The CDR3 has 11 amino acids. Trimming took off 3 bases at V and 5 bases at J, with 4 bases between the two ends. The CDR3 DNA follows: TGTGCCAGCAGCTCCGAAGATACGCAGTATTTT. Translation: CASSSEDTQYF.

The V call is TRBV28, the J call TRBJ1-5, with D unresolved. V gave up 3 bases and J gave up 4 bases, with 13 bases separating them. In germline, CDR1 is MDHEN, CDR2 SYDVKM. This CDR3 region has 15 residues. DNA of the CDR3: TGTGCCAGCAGTTTTCCAAGGCACTCGAATCAGCCCCAGCATTTT. Translating it yields CASSFPRHSNQPQHF.

The sample holds one count of this clone. The chain couples TRBV30 to TRBJ1-5, with TRBD1 matching over 7 bases. This CDR3 region has 15 residues. J gave up 7 bases and V 4 bases, and 13 bases lay outside the gene matches. Germline CDR1 GTSNPN, CDR2 SVGIG (reference sequence). CDR3 loop: CAWKKEQGKRQPQHF. The CDR3 DNA follows: TGTGCCTGGAAAAAAGAACAGGGGAAGAGGCAGCCCCAGCATTTT. Full variable domain (missing parts from reference TRBV30 and TRBJ1-5): SQTIHQWPATLVQPVGSPLSLECTVEGTSNPNLYWYRQAAGRGLQLLFYSVGIGQISSEVPQNLSASRPQDRQFILSSKKLLLSDSGFYLCAWKKEQGKRQPQHFGDGTRLSIL.

The V and J genes are TRBV10-2 and TRBJ2-7; TRBD2 aligns across 12 bases. The germline CDR1 and CDR2 sequences are WSHSY and SAAADI. V lost 4 bases and J lost 0; bases outside the gene matches: 7. This CDR3 is 17 amino acids long. CDR3 bases: TGCGCCAGCAGTGCGGGACTAGCGGGTGCGAGCTCCTACGAGCAGTACTTC. Translating gives CASSAGLAGASSYEQYF.

The rearrangement joins TRBV18 to TRBJ2-7; D might be TRBD2 (6 bases). V was pared by 4 bases and J by 0 bases, with 16 bases between. The CDR3 extends over 16 amino acids. CDR1 is KGHSH, CDR2 LQKENI, per germline. The CDR3, as DNA: TGTGCCAGCTCACGGGAAAGTGCGGGGAGCTCCTACGAGCAGTACTTC. Residues: CASSRESAGSSYEQYF. The full variable domain, rest sourced from reference TRBV18 and TRBJ2-7, is NAGVMQNPRHLVRRRGQEARLRCSPMKGHSHVYWYRQLPEEGLKFMVYLQKENIIDESGMPKERFSAEFPKEGPSILRIQQVVRGDSAAYFCASSRESAGSSYEQYFGPGTRLTVT.